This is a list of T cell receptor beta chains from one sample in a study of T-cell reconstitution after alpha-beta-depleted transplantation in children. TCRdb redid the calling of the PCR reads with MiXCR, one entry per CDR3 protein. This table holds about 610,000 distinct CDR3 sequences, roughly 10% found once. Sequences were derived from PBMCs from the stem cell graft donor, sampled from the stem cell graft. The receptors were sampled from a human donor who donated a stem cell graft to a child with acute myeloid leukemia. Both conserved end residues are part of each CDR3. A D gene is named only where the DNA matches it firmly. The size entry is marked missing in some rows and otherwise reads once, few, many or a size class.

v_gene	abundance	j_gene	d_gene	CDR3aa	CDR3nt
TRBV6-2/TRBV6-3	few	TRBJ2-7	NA	CASSSRVIDSYEQYF	TGTGCCAGCAGTTCCAGGGTAATCGACTCCTACGAGCAGTACTTC
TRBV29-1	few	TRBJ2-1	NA	CSVHGRVNSYNEQFF	TGCAGCGTCCACGGTCGGGTTAACTCCTACAATGAGCAGTTCTTC
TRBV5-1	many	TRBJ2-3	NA	CASSPQSPDTQYF	TGCGCCAGCAGCCCCCAAAGCCCAGATACGCAGTATTTT
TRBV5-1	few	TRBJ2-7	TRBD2	CASSLATSGFYEQYF	TGCGCCAGCAGCTTGGCGACTAGCGGGTTTTACGAGCAGTACTTC
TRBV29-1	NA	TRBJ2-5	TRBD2	CSVRGLAAQETQYF	TGCAGCGTCCGGGGACTAGCGGCACAAGAGACCCAGTACTTC
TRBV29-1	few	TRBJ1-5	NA	CSVEDGVQPQHF	TGCAGCGTTGAAGATGGAGTTCAGCCCCAGCATTTT
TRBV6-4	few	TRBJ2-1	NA	CASSPRGRTSYNEQFF	TGTGCCAGCAGTCCCCGCGGGCGGACCTCCTACAATGAGCAGTTCTTC
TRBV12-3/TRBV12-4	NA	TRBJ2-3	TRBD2	CASRPRLAGSTDTQYF	TGTGCCAGCAGACCCAGACTAGCGGGGAGCACAGATACGCAGTATTTT
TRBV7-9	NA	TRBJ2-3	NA	CASSGTRGPADTQYF	TGTGCCAGCAGCGGCACAAGAGGGCCGGCAGATACGCAGTATTTT
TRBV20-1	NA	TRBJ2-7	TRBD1	CSAPRGPPSYEQYF	TGCAGTGCTCCCAGGGGGCCCCCCTCCTACGAGCAGTACTTC
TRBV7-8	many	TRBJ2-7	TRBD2	CASSPLAGIYEQYF	TGTGCCAGCAGCCCCTTAGCGGGGATCTACGAGCAGTACTTC
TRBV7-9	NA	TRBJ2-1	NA	CASSHDTLVSWYNEQFF	TGTGCCAGCAGCCACGATACACTAGTGAGTTGGTACAATGAGCAGTTCTTC
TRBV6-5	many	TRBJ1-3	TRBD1	CASRPDRGSGNTIYF	TGTGCCAGCAGACCCGACAGGGGGTCTGGAAACACCATATATTTT
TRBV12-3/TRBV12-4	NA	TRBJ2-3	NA	CASSFSSGAQDTQYF	TGTGCCAGCAGTTTCAGCTCGGGGGCACAAGATACGCAGTATTTT
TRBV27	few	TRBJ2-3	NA	CASSFGGGPSDTQYF	TGTGCCAGCAGTTTCGGAGGGGGGCCCTCAGATACGCAGTATTTT
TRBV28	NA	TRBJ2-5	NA	CASSLTGAGGTQYF	TGTGCCAGCAGTTTGACAGGGGCGGGAGGGACCCAGTACTTC
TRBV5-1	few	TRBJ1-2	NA	CASSLAADQGYTF	TGCGCCAGCAGCTTGGCGGCAGATCAAGGCTACACCTTC
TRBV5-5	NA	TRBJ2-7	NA	CASSLDLGHPYEQYF	TGTGCCAGCAGCTTGGATTTAGGACACCCCTACGAGCAGTACTTC
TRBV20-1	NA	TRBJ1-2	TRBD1	CSAMDRDRGIYGYTF	TGCAGTGCTATGGACCGGGACAGGGGAATCTATGGCTACACCTTC
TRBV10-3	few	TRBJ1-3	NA	CAISETGPLAYSGNTIYF	TGTGCCATCAGTGAGACAGGGCCACTTGCCTACTCTGGAAACACCATATATTTT
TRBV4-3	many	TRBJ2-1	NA	CASSQERNSYYNEQFF	TGCGCCAGCAGCCAAGAAAGGAACAGTTACTACAATGAGCAGTTCTTC
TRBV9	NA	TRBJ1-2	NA	CASSVGGAFIENYGYTF	TGTGCCAGCAGCGTAGGGGGGGCCTTCATCGAAAACTATGGCTACACCTTC
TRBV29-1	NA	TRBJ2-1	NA	CSLGGRGSMYEQFF	TGCAGCCTGGGGGGGCGCGGGAGTATGTATGAGCAGTTCTTC
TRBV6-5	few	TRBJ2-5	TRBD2	CASSYAGLGGETQYF	TGTGCCAGCAGTTACGCGGGACTAGGAGGAGAGACCCAGTACTTC
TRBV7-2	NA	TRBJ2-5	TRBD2	CASSPPRTSGSVKTQYF	TGTGCCAGCAGCCCCCCCCGGACTAGCGGGAGCGTAAAGACCCAGTACTTC
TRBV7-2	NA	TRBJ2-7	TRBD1	CASSRGGGQGDYEQYF	TGTGCCAGCAGCCGTGGGGGGGGACAGGGAGACTACGAGCAGTACTTC
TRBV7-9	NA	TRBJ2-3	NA	CASSLNGVTQYF	TGTGCCAGCAGCTTAAACGGTGTTACGCAGTATTTT
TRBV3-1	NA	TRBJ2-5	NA	CASGRSGETQYF	TGTGCCAGCGGTCGGAGCGGGGAGACCCAGTACTTC
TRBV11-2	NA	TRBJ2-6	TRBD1	CASSKSGGGTLTGANVLTF	TGTGCCAGCAGCAAATCAGGGGGCGGAACGCTAACCGGGGCCAACGTCCTGACTTTC
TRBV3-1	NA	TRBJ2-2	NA	CASSVRDFNTGELFF	TGTGCCAGCAGCGTCCGGGACTTTAACACCGGGGAGCTGTTTTTT
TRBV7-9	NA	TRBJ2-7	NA	CASSLGGAQDEQYF	TGTGCCAGCAGCTTAGGAGGGGCTCAGGACGAGCAGTACTTC